This TCR beta chain was recovered during a study of glioma-infiltrating T cells. The CDR3 runs to 15 residues. Germline-derived CDR1 and CDR2 are MNHNS and SASEGT. Unmatched junction bases numbered 8, after V lost 4 bases and J lost 5 bases. The table lists this clonotype with many counts. TCR alpha and beta CDR3 regions were amplified from RNA using iRepertoire nested multiplex PCR. TCRdb itself ran the multiplex PCR reads through MiXCR, one entry per CDR3 protein. The sample contains roughly 200,000 distinct CDR3 sequences, more than 30% of which appear only once. Material: glioma tissue, nonneoplastic brain tissue, or PBMCs (not recorded which). The J gene is TRBJ2-5, the V gene TRBV6-1; 9 nucleotides align to TRBD1. The sequence came from a human donor with low-grade glioma or glioblastoma, undergoing nonglioma brain surgery, or in good health (not recorded which). CDR3 coding DNA: TGTGCCAGCAGTGCCGGGACAGGGTGGCTGGAGACCCAGTACTTC. Its protein is CASSAGTGWLETQYF.